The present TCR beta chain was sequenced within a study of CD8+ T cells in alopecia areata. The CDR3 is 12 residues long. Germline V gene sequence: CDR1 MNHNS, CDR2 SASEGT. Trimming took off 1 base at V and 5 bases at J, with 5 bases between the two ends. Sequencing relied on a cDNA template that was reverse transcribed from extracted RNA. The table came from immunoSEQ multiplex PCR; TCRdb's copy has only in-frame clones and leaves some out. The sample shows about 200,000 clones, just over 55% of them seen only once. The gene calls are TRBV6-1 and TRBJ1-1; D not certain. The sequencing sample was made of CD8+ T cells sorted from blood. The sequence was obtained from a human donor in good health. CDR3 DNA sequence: TGTGCCAGCAGTGAAGGAACAACTGAAGCTTTCTTT. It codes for CASSEGTTEAFF.